The TCR beta chain under discussion was sequenced for a study of cytotoxic CD8 clonotypes in ibrutinib-treated CLL. CDR1 and CDR2 (germline): SNHLY, FYNNEI. The CDR3 runs to 15 residues. The V gene lost 0 bases and the J gene lost 2 bases, with 8 bases spanning the gap. Some clones are missing from TCRdb's copy, which holds only in-frame ones; the method was immunoSEQ multiplex PCR. The data show about 160,000 clones, under 90% seen once. Frozen-stored PBMCs produced 1.5 to 2.5 micrograms of genomic DNA for TCR beta libraries. This TCR came from a human donor with chronic lymphocytic leukemia. The specimen comprised PBMCs, sampled after 24 months of ibrutinib treatment. This chain uses TRBV2 with TRBJ2-1; D may be TRBD1 (5 bases). CDR3 residues: CASSEAKGPYNEQFF. The DNA of the CDR3 is TGTGCCAGCAGTGAAGCAAAGGGGCCCTACAATGAGCAGTTCTTC.